The source of this T cell receptor (beta chain) is a study of shared clonotypes between healthy human individuals. Measured with immunoSEQ multiplex PCR; TCRdb has only the in-frame clones, and not every one. The repertoire holds around 2,100,000 clones, with roughly 95% as singletons. Naive CD8 cells lacked CD45RO, underwent positive selection for CCR7 and left out terminally differentiated effector memory CD45RA+ cells. CDR1 is SEHNR and CDR2 is FQNEAQ in the germline V gene (reference sequence). With 5 bases removed from V and 5 bases from J, the gap between germline ends came to 24 bases. The CDR3 runs 17 residues.

Specimen: naive CD8+ T cells sorted from blood. The chain links TRBV7-9 to TRBJ1-2; D is uncertain. This clonotype originated in a man between 18 and 35 years old in good health. For the CDR3, the DNA is TGTGCCAGCAGCCCACCAACGGCGACGGATTCTTGGTATGGCTACACCTTC. It encodes CASSPPTATDSWYGYTF.